The 22 T cell receptor beta chains presented below share a single source sample, sequenced in a study of T cells in Graves' hyperthyroidism and ophthalmopathy. Using RNA transcripts as the source, TCR beta CDR3 regions were amplified. The HTBI set primed first-round TCR CDR3 RT-PCR. TCRdb passed the multiplex PCR reads through MiXCR, listing each CDR3 protein once. The data hold around 350,000 distinct CDR3 sequences, with roughly 19% observed a single time. Input material: blood. The receptors shown here come from a woman aged 18-29 years with Graves' hyperthyroidism.

This clonotype was counted between two and nine times. The gene calls are TRBV6-2 or TRBV6-3 and TRBJ1-2, with D uncertain. Trimming removed 7 bases at V and 2 bases at J, with 5 bases between. Germline CDR1 and CDR2: MNHEY and SVGEGT. This CDR3 has 11 residues. CDR3 sequence (DNA): TGTGCCAGCAAAGAAAACTATGGCTACACCTTC. It codes for CASKENYGYTF.

The chain carries TRBV7-3 and TRBJ2-5; D remains ambiguous. V gave up 2 bases and J gave up 5 bases, with 15 bases separating them. The length of the CDR3 is 15 residues. Germline CDR1 SGHTA, CDR2 FQGTGA. CDR3 DNA sequence: TGTGCCAGCAGCTTAGCTTCCGGGCCCTGGGAGACCCAGTACTTC. Its protein product is CASSLASGPWETQYF.

The table lists this clonotype with many counts. The genes are TRBV24-1 and TRBJ1-2; the match to TRBD1 covers 7 bases. CDR3 length: 15 amino acids. V lost 1 base to trimming and J lost 7 bases; unmatched junction nucleotides: 8. CDR1 KGHDR and CDR2 SFDVKD come from the germline V gene. The CDR3 bases are TGTGCCACCAGTGATTTAAATACAGGGGAGGGTGGCTACACCTTC. Its protein product is CATSDLNTGEGGYTF.

This clonotype was detected ten times or more. V is TRBV12-3 or TRBV12-4 and J is TRBJ1-3; TRBD1 aligns across 8 bases. Trimming cost V 3 bases and J 4 bases; bases outside gene matches: 8. This CDR3 has 16 amino acids. In nucleotides, the CDR3 is TGTGCCAGCAGTTTTCCTCAGGGGGCCGCAGGAAACACCATATATTTT. Residues: CASSFPQGAAGNTIYF.

There are a few counts of this clonotype. The chain joins TRBV3-1 to TRBJ2-7, with D tentatively TRBD1 or TRBD2 (5 bases each). This CDR3 is 16 amino acids long. In germline, CDR1 is LGHDT, CDR2 YNNKEL (reference sequence). V lost 4 bases and J lost 6, with 22 bases in between. This chain's CDR3 is CASSLRSYGEGAEQYF. DNA of the CDR3: TGTGCCAGCAGCCTCAGATCTTACGGGGAAGGGGCCGAGCAGTACTTC.

Ten or more counts support this clonotype. The chain combines TRBV11-2 with TRBJ2-5, with D unclear. CDR1 is SGHAT, CDR2 FQNNGV, per germline. The V end was cut by 5 bases, the J end by 2 bases, with 12 bases between. This CDR3 is 14 amino acids long. CDR3 in DNA: TGTGCCAGCAGCGAAGGGTTCATTCAAGAGACCCAGTACTTC. This sequence encodes CASSEGFIQETQYF. Supplemented by reference TRBV11-2 and TRBJ2-5, the full variable domain reads EAGVAQSPRYKIIEKRQSVAFWCNPISGHATLYWYQQILGQGPKLLIQFQNNGVVDDSQLPKDRFSAERLKGVDSTLKIQPAKLEDSAVYLCASSEGFIQETQYFGPGTRLLVL.

This clonotype was observed many times. This sequence joins TRBV6-2 or TRBV6-3 and TRBJ2-5, with 12 bases matching TRBD2. The germline gives CDR1 MNHEY, CDR2 SVGEGT. The CDR3 has 18 amino acids. V shed 3 bases, J shed 0 bases, and the junction held 8 bases outside the gene matches. The CDR3 nucleotides are TGTGCCAGCAGTTATGGTAGGGGACTAGCGGGTTACCAAGAGACCCAGTACTTC. This encodes CASSYGRGLAGYQETQYF.

V usage is TRBV6-2 or TRBV6-3 and J usage is TRBJ1-2; tentative D call: TRBD1 (5 bases). Germline CDR1 MNHEY, CDR2 SVGEGT. The CDR3 sequence is 13 residues long. The ends were cut back, 3 bases at V and 6 bases at J, with 11 bases in the middle. Here the CDR3 reads CASSYARVDGYTF. DNA of the CDR3: TGTGCCAGCAGTTATGCCAGGGTGGATGGCTACACCTTC.

This clonotype occurred many times. One base away lies a much larger clone, so this may be a sequencing read error. The genes are TRBV6-1 and TRBJ1-2; 8 nucleotides agree with TRBD1. The CDR3 is made up of 13 amino acids. The ends lost 6 bases at V and 4 bases at J; junction bases unmatched: 4. CDR1 and CDR2 (germline): MNHNS, SASEGT. CDR3 nucleotide sequence: TGTGCCAGCAGAGAGGGACAGGTCTATGGCTACACCTTC. This translates into CASREGQVYGYTF.

This clonotype was counted ten times or more. J is TRBJ1-1 and V is TRBV30; 7 bases fit TRBD1. The V gene end was trimmed by 0 bases and the J gene end by 4 bases; junction bases not matched to a gene: 11. CDR3 length: 16 residues. CDR1 is GTSNPN and CDR2 is SVGIG in the germline V gene (reference sequence). The CDR3 sequence: CAWSVQGGKFGTEAFF. The CDR3 DNA is TGTGCCTGGAGTGTACAAGGGGGCAAGTTTGGCACTGAAGCTTTCTTT.

Ten or more counts support this clonotype. The V gene is TRBV2, the J gene TRBJ2-2, with 9 bases lining up with TRBD1. Germline trimming cut 5 bases from V and 4 bases from J; bases unmatched to any gene: 8. Germline CDR1 and CDR2: SNHLY and FYNNEI. CDR3 length equals 16 residues. The CDR3 DNA follows: TGTGCCAGCAGTCCGGGACAGGGTGGAAGCACCGGGGAGCTGTTTTTT. This translates into CASSPGQGGSTGELFF.

The chain is built from TRBV5-1 and TRBJ2-6; the D gene is possibly TRBD2 (6 bases). CDR3 length equals 20 residues. V was clipped by 4 bases and J by 0 bases, with 23 bases between them. Germline V lookup: CDR1 SGHRS, CDR2 YFSETQ. The CDR3 sequence: CASSRKPTGLEGSGANVLTF. DNA for the CDR3: TGCGCCAGCAGCCGCAAACCTACGGGACTGGAGGGCTCTGGGGCCAACGTCCTGACTTTC.

This clonotype came up many times. The gene calls are TRBV11-2 and TRBJ2-5, with D unclear. The CDR3 consists of 15 residues. V lost 1 base to trimming and J lost 2 bases, with 11 bases between them. In germline, CDR1 is SGHAT, CDR2 FQNNGV. This CDR3 is CASSLGRTLQETQYF. The CDR3 nucleotides read TGTGCCAGCAGCTTAGGGCGTACGCTGCAAGAGACCCAGTACTTC.

The chain couples TRBV6-5 to TRBJ2-7, with D possibly being TRBD2 (5 bases). The CDR3 covers 14 residues. The germline V gene encodes CDR1 MNHEY and CDR2 SVGAGI. Trimming took 0 bases from V and 5 from J, leaving 11 bases between them. The CDR3 DNA sequence: TGTGCCAGCAGTTACTCGATAGAGGGTAACGAGCAGTACTTC. Translation gives CASSYSIEGNEQYF.

This clonotype was seen at least ten times. The CDR3 sequence: CATSAGSYEQYF. For the CDR3, the DNA is TGTGCCACCAGTGCCGGGTCCTACGAGCAGTACTTC. The rearrangement uses TRBV24-1 and TRBJ2-7; D call uncertain. V was pared by 5 bases and J by 1 base, with 5 bases between. In germline, CDR1 is KGHDR, CDR2 SFDVKD. There are 12 residues in the CDR3.

V and J are TRBV28 and TRBJ1-5; 8 nucleotides align to TRBD1. This CDR3 region has 16 residues. V gave up 1 base and J gave up 5 bases; unmatched junction bases: 7. The germline V gene encodes CDR1 MDHEN and CDR2 SYDVKM. The CDR3 spells CASSLSWTGYDQPQHF. As DNA, the CDR3 is TGTGCCAGCAGTTTATCCTGGACAGGGTACGATCAGCCCCAGCATTTT.

As concerns this clonotype: A junction boundary mismatches the germline segment, possibly from a read error. The V gene is TRBV29-1, the J gene TRBJ1-3; no clear D. Germline V CDR1 and CDR2: SQVTM, ANQGSEA. The length of the CDR3 is 14 residues. CDR3 in DNA: TGCAGCGTTGAAGTAATCAACTCTGGAAACACCATATGTTTT. This translates into CSVEVINSGNTICF.

This clonotype was observed at least ten times. The chain uses TRBV28 and TRBJ1-1; D is possibly TRBD1 (5 bases). The CDR3 loop spans 14 amino acids. Germline V gene sequence: CDR1 MDHEN, CDR2 SYDVKM. V was pared by 3 bases and J by 3 bases, with 11 bases between. The CDR3 spells CASSFVRAHTEAFF. The CDR3 nucleotides are TGTGCCAGCAGTTTTGTCAGGGCCCACACTGAAGCTTTCTTT.

This clonotype was counted at least ten times. The chain uses TRBV30 and TRBJ1-1; TRBD1 is a possible D gene (5 bases). This CDR3 contains 14 residues. In germline, CDR1 is GTSNPN, CDR2 SVGIG (reference sequence). V lost 3 bases and J lost 3, with 14 bases in between. CDR3 bases: TGTGCCTGGAGAGCGGAGGGGAGGGACACTGAAGCTTTCTTT. Residues: CAWRAEGRDTEAFF.

A note on this clonotype: Compared with germline, one end of the junction differs, possibly owing to a read error. This chain uses TRBV5-1 with TRBJ1-1; D possibly corresponds to TRBD1 (6 bases). Looked up from germline, CDR1 is SGHRS and CDR2 is YFSETQ. The CDR3 contains 13 residues. The CDR3 nucleotides are TGCGCCAGCAGCTTCCTGGACAGCTCTGATGCTTTCTTT. Translation: CASSFLDSSDAFF.

The V and J genes are TRBV28 and TRBJ2-5; 7 positions match TRBD1. The germline CDR1 and CDR2 sequences are MDHEN and SYDVKM. The CDR3 spans 14 residues. Trimming at V came to 6 bases and at J to 5 bases, leaving 9 bases not matched to a gene. CDR3 coding DNA: TGTGCCAGCAGACGGACAGGACTTTGGGAGACCCAGTACTTC. Its protein is CASRRTGLWETQYF.

This clonotype was picked up many times. V usage is TRBV30 and J usage is TRBJ1-2, with D perhaps TRBD1 (5 bases). V shed 0 bases and J shed 7 bases, with 9 bases lying between them. The CDR3 sequence is 12 residues long. The V gene's germline CDR1 is GTSNPN and CDR2 SVGIG (reference sequence). The CDR3 region has the DNA TGTGCCTGGAGTGTAAGGGGCGGTGGCTACACCTTC. Protein product: CAWSVRGGGYTF.